The sequence of this TCR beta chain was determined in a study of blood T cell repertoires in COVID-19. Profiling relied on immunoSEQ multiplex PCR, and the TCRdb table lists in-frame clones only, not all of them. Among tens of thousands of clones listed, 82% were seen once. V lost 3 bases and J 3 bases, leaving 9 bases between the germline ends. The CDR3 contains 14 residues. Germline V lookup: CDR1 LGHNA, CDR2 YSLEER. The sequencing input was peripheral blood. The chain employs TRBV4-3 and TRBJ2-1; TRBD2 is a possible D gene (6 bases). This TCR was sampled from a human donor in a cohort sampled during active COVID-19. The CDR3 sequence: CASSQGGFYNEQFF. The CDR3 coding sequence is TGCGCCAGCAGCCAGGGGGGATTCTACAATGAGCAGTTCTTC.